This paragraph reports one T cell receptor beta chain. Its cognate antigen has yet to be identified. No much larger clone exists at a distance of one base, and base qualities are not known. RNA was extracted with the RNeasy kit and 0.5 to 1 ug was reverse transcribed using random hexamers. The immunoSEQ multiplex PCR assay, which covers 54 Vbeta and 13 Jbeta segments, was used to amplify TCR beta CDR3 regions. To correct PCR amplification bias, a synthetic template baseline was used for both primer optimization and computational correction. The original methods were these. Reads were assigned to V, D and J genes according to IMGT and analyzed in immunoSEQ Analyzer, with only productive sequences retained. Clonality was calculated as one minus the Shannon entropy normalized by log2 of the number of productive unique sequences. For each patient and control, public and private clones were evaluated among the 100 most prevalent clones. Susac-specific clones were defined as absent from healthy and MS cohorts, 800 to 1,200 published viral clones and other ImmuneACCESS disease sequences. TCRdb reprocessing: public reads trimmed at Q25 with fastp, clones called with MiXCR, in-frame beta chains kept. Identical CDR3 proteins give one entry, which carries the most common genes and DNA. These V and J calls rely on TCRdb rather than the paper's analysis. The sample profile shows about 180,000 distinct CDR3 sequences; roughly 94% of them were found once. 0.099% of the sample rests with the top ten.

CDR3 length: 17 amino acids, cysteine to phenylalanine. The sequence is cut down to CDR3 DNA, 51 bases in frame from base 1. Reading the germline V gene gives CDR1 KGHSY and CDR2 FQNENV. Clipping removes 5 bases from V and 2 bases from J, with 9 as the unmatched junction base count. The data were taken from a study of CD8 T cells in Susac syndrome (dated by TCRdb to the late 2010s). Concerning the study at large: Of the Susac syndrome patients who were sequenced, more than five had clinically active disease and roughly 8 were in clinical remission. The study used repertoire sequencing to test whether antigen drove CD8+ T cell activation and differentiation in Susac syndrome. At blood withdrawal, Susac syndrome patients were therapy-naive, treated with corticosteroids (with IVIg additionally given to some), or treated with IVIg alone.

High-throughput TCR beta sequencing profiled peripheral blood CD8+ and CD4+ T cells from healthy donors, Susac syndrome patients and multiple sclerosis patients. Recently defined diagnostic criteria for definite or probable disease were met by the Susac syndrome patients. Bulk CD8+ and CD4+ T cells were purified by magnetic negative isolation, whereas CD8+ TEMRA cells were enriched by FACS. Blood was drawn into EDTA tubes, processed within 24 hours, and PBMCs were isolated by density gradient centrifugation. PBMCs intended for TCR sequencing were cryopreserved in liquid nitrogen and were subsequently thawed in a 37 degrees C water bath. A purity of at least 90% was achieved for sorted or isolated CD4+, CD8+ and CD8+ TEMRA cells. Broad study findings and their caveats: The TCR sequencing and HLA analysis was acknowledged to have included a relatively small number of individuals. No clonal expansion was detected in the CD4+ T cell repertoire of Susac syndrome patients.

The sequenced sample consisted of CD4+ T cells from PBMCs. This receptor was identified in a human donor with Susac syndrome. The sequence links TRBV16 to TRBJ2-1; TRBD2 lines up with 10 middle nucleotides. This receptor has the CDR3 CASSGSLLAGPYNEQFF. The nucleotide sequence is TGTGCCAGCAGCGGAAGTTTACTAGCGGGACCCTACAATGAGCAGTTCTTC.